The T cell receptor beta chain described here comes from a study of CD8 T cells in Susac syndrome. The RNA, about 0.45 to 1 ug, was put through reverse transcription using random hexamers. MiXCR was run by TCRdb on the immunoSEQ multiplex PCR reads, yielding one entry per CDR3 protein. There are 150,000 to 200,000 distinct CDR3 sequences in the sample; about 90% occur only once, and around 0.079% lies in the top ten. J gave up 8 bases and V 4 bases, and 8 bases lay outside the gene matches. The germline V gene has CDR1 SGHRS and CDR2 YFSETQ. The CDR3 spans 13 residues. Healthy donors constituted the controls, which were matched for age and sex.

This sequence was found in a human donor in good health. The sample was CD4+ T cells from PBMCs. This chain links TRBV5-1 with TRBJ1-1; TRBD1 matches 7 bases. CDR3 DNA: TGCGCCAGCAGCCCACTCGACAGGGACGAAGCTTTCTTT. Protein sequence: CASSPLDRDEAFF.